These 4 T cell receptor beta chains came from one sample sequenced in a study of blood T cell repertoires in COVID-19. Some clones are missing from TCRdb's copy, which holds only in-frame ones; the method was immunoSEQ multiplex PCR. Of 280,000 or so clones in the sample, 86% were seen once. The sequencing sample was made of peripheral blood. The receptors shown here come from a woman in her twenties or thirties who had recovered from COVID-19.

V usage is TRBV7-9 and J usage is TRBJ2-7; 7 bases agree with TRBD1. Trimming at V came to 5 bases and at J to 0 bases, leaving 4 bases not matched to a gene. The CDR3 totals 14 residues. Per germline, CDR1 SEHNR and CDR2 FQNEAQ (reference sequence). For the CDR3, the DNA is TGTGCCAGCAGCCAAGACAGGGTCTCCTACGAGCAGTACTTC. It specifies CASSQDRVSYEQYF.

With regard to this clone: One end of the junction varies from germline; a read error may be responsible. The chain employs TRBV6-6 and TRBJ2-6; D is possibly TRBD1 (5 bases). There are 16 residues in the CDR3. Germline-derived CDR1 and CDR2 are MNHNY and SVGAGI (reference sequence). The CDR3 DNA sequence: TGTGCCAGCATTTACGGACAAAACTCTGGGGCCAACGTCCTGACTTTC. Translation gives CASIYGQNSGANVLTF.

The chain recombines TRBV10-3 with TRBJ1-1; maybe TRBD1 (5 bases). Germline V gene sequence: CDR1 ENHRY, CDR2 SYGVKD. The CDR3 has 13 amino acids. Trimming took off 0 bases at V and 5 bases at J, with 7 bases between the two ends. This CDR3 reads CAISESEGTEAFF. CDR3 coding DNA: TGTGCCATCAGTGAGTCGGAGGGGACTGAAGCTTTCTTT.

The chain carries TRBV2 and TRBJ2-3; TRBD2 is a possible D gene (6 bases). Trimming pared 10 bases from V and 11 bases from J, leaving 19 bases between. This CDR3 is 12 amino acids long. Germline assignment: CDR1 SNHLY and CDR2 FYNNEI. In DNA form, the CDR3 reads TGTGCCACTGAACCAGTCGGGGGAAAGCAGTATTTT. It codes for CATEPVGGKQYF.